This TCR beta chain was sequenced for a study of cytomegalovirus exposure and HLA in healthy donors. Trimming shortened V by 5 bases and J by 3 bases, and 12 bases separated the two germline ends. This CDR3 has 14 amino acids. Germline V gene sequence: CDR1 SEHNR, CDR2 FQNEAQ (reference sequence). This clone was detected only a few times. PCR used 60 Vbeta primers and 13 Jbeta primers. Method: immunoSEQ multiplex PCR; TCRdb's copy keeps in-frame clones and lacks some. There are 130,000 or so clones in the sample; more than 60% occur only once, and 2% to 2.5% lies in the top ten. The chain is built from TRBV7-9 and TRBJ2-3; tentatively, D is TRBD2 (6 bases). The sample was PBMCs. The TCR was taken from a woman in her thirties or forties in good health and CMV-seropositive. In DNA, the CDR3 is TGTGCCAGCAGCCCCGGGGGAGGAACAGATACGCAGTATTTT. It is translated as CASSPGGGTDTQYF.